This TCR beta chain was observed in a study of Graves' ophthalmopathy and Graves' hyperthyroidism. A note on this clonotype: The antigen is unknown.

Excluded were patients with other autoimmune diseases, uncontrolled infections, pregnancy or lactation. PBMCs were obtained from 10 ml of fresh peripheral blood. The study's findings and limits: Most thyroid clonotypes expanded beyond 0.001 frequency were also found in blood.

Researchers took RNA transcripts and amplified TCR beta CDR3 regions from them. HTBI primers served in a first-round RT-PCR, which a second-round multiplex PCR followed. TCRdb processed the multiplex PCR reads anew with MiXCR; each CDR3 protein has one entry. Here the sample spans some 520,000 distinct CDR3 sequences, about an eighth being singletons. Germline lookup yields CDR1 SGHKS and CDR2 YYEKEE (reference sequence). With V trimmed by 2 bases and J by 6 bases, 6 bases remained unmatched. CDR3 length: 14 amino acids. The chain couples TRBV5-5 to TRBJ1-2, with 8 positions matching TRBD1. Sequenced material: blood. The receptor was isolated from a woman in her 30s with Graves' ophthalmopathy. DNA for the CDR3: TGTGCCAGCAGCTTTCCGGACAGGGCTAATGGCTACACCTTC. It encodes CASSFPDRANGYTF.